This T cell receptor beta chain was recovered during a study of CD8+ T cells in alopecia areata listed by TCRdb under 2018. For the wider study: Treated patients were enrolled in an open-label pilot trial of oral tofacitinib, 5 to 10 mg twice daily, for moderate-to-severe alopecia areata. Patients stayed on tofacitinib for 6 to 18 months and then had 6 months of follow-up off drug so that delayed response and recurrence could be assessed. In treated patients, disease severity was measured using the SALT score, which gives the percentage of scalp surface area affected. High-throughput TCRbeta sequencing was used to examine T cell clonal expansion in alopecia areata in both the C3H/HeJ mouse model and human patients. On the human side, TCRbeta sequencing was run on scalp tissue and on sorted CD4+ and CD8+ peripheral blood T cells from healthy controls and from alopecia areata patients with either patchy or totalis/universalis disease. Patients on tofacitinib were biopsied at baseline and after 4 and 24 weeks of treatment, and several of the patients also had a later scalp biopsy. Scalp clonality was compared among normal scalp (n=4), patchy alopecia areata scalp (n=8), and alopecia totalis/universalis scalp (n=8). The RNA source kit depended on sample type: the PAXgene miRNA kit for fixed scalp, the miRNeasy kit for PBMCs, and the RNeasy kit for mouse skin. Amplification of TCRbeta CDR3 regions was done by immunoSEQ multiplex PCR using 35 Vbeta forward primers and 13 Jbeta reverse primers.

Study-level results and caveats: During tofacitinib treatment, many expanded lesional clones stuck around in both scalp and blood, and this persistence may partly explain why relapse happens after treatment is stopped. Because the treated cohort was small and included a single nonresponder, larger studies are needed to assess links between baseline CD8+ expansion and response. Scalp clonality and the number of expanded CD8+ clones among the top 100 scalp clones were significantly decreased by tofacitinib. Lesional scalp, especially in alopecia totalis/universalis, showed higher clonality and more expanded CD8+ clones than normal scalp, suggesting antigenic drive. Compared with mice, TCR sequences shared between patients were less clear, possibly partly because of HLA diversity across the patient population. Unlike mouse skin, which is dominated by gammadelta T cells, normal human skin has resident alphabeta T cells that are also sequenced, and this complicates analysis of the scalp TCR repertoire.

V lost 5 bases and J lost 1 base; the stretch between them is 12 bases long. Including cysteine and phenylalanine, the CDR3 has 14 amino acids. CDR3 DNA only is kept here, 42 bases in frame from base 1. CDR1 and CDR2 (SNHLY, FYNNEI) derive from the germline V gene. Libraries were made using the immunoSEQ multiplex PCR assay. RNA was extracted from all samples and reverse transcribed into cDNA as template for TCR sequencing. First-strand cDNA was synthesized using SuperScript III with a 2:1 mix of oligo-dT and random hexamers. A synthetic immune receptor repertoire was used to gauge amplification bias, and whatever bias remained was removed computationally. The source study handled its data this way. Raw reads were preprocessed for error removal, and CDR3 was defined according to IMGT conventions as running from the conserved cysteine to phenylalanine. Clonality was computed as 1 minus the Shannon entropy, with the entropy normalized by log2 of the number of productive unique TCRs. CD4 or CD8 identity of scalp clones was inferred by cross-referencing scalp TCRbeta sequences with sorted blood CD4 and CD8 repertoires. TCRdb re-hosts the immuneACCESS table, in-frame sequences only. Its copies lack some clones; in the studies checked, an unresolved V gene accounts for under half of them, and the cause for the rest is not known. V, J and clone size are taken as reported in that table, and D and trimming were inferred from the DNA itself. In this sample the table shows 110,000 to 150,000 clones, less than 70% of which occur a single time. Together, the top ten hold 15% to 20% of the sample.

This clone has just a few counts. Its antigen is still unknown. Per-base quality was not reported, and no clone a single base away is much larger than it. According to the study, the label for this sample's time point signals: 4 weeks on oral tofacitinib. Read against the paper, the sample's treatment or condition label means: oral pan-JAK inhibitor, 5-10 mg twice daily. From alopecia areata patients, peripheral blood was collected along with lesional scalp punch biopsies. After PBMCs were isolated by density centrifugation and stained for CD3, CD4 and CD8, a FACSAria was used to sort CD4+ and CD8+ T cells.

The starting material was CD8+ T cells sorted from blood, obtained at week 4, from a patient treated with tofacitinib. This receptor was taken from a human donor with alopecia areata. This chain joins TRBV2 to TRBJ2-7, with TRBD1 tentatively as D gene (6 bases match). The DNA sequence is given as TGTGCCAGCAGTATCCTCGACAGGTCCTACGAGCAGTACTTC. Its protein is CASSILDRSYEQYF.